The present entry profiles one T cell receptor beta chain with its context. Antigen specificity is unknown. Trimming took off 2 bases at V and 4 bases at J, with 11 bases between the two ends. CDR1 and CDR2 from the germline V gene are MNHEY and SMNVEV (reference sequence). This CDR3 spans 14 amino acids. Documented treatment: some 19 received Ad26.COV2.S at low or high dose, single or two shots; about 5 received placebo; per-sample allocation not given. The samples date from day 63 after the first vaccine or placebo injection. This specimen comes from a study of Ad26.COV2.S vaccination and SARS-CoV-2 variants. General study points: Participants in the vaccine arm had higher spike-specific TCR breadth; placebo recipients had lower.

Clones were sequenced by immunoSEQ multiplex PCR, and TCRdb holds only the in-frame ones, with some missing. The sample lists approximately 410,000 clones, roughly 90% occurring once. The chain has TRBV27 and TRBJ1-2; D is perhaps TRBD1 (5 bases). The sequence came from a person between 18 and 60 years old who received the Ad26.COV2.S COVID-19 vaccine or a placebo. The sample consisted of peripheral blood, taken in a trial of Ad26.COV2.S vaccine versus placebo. Here the CDR3 reads CASSLGRVGYGYTF. The CDR3 bases are TGTGCCAGCAGTTTAGGCAGGGTCGGCTATGGCTACACCTTC.